This T cell receptor beta chain was captured in a study of neoadjuvant nivolumab and ipilimumab in lung cancer. Study-wide results and limits: A small number of samples were TCR sequenced. From pretherapy to surgery, tumor richness and clonality rose with dual therapy.

Profiling relied on immunoSEQ multiplex PCR, and the TCRdb table lists in-frame clones only, not all of them. The data show tens of thousands of clones, about nine tenths seen once. As concerns this clone: Its target is unknown.

Germline V gene lookup returns CDR1 SGHDT and CDR2 YYEEEE. CDR3 length: 14 residues. V shed 2 bases, J shed 9 bases, and the junction held 5 bases outside the gene matches. The source of this sequence is an adult with non-small cell lung cancer. Sample: peripheral blood, taken after neoadjuvant nivolumab, alone or with ipilimumab, at or shortly before surgery. The chain uses TRBV5-6 and TRBJ1-4; 9 nucleotides align to TRBD1. The CDR3 sequence is CASSFNRGLKKLFF. DNA for the CDR3: TGTGCCAGCAGCTTCAACAGGGGGCTGAAAAAACTGTTTTTT.